The present TCR beta chain was sequenced within a study of OX40 agonist ivuxolimab in advanced cancers. Across the study: Partial responses were seen in three patients, one with hepatocellular carcinoma and two with cutaneous melanoma.

Using immunoSEQ multiplex PCR, the repertoire was profiled, and TCRdb retains in-frame clones only, with some absent. The sample records approximately 91,000 clones, about 90% being singletons. Findings and limits, study-wide: Expanded clones were, on average, more numerous in CD8+ T cells than in CD4+. The study found among the lowest clonal expansion in partial responders at 0.1-3.0 mg/kg.

Concerning this clone itself: Antigen: not known.

The V end lost 3 bases, the J end lost 1 base, and 13 bases lay between the germline ends. CDR3 length: 15 residues. Germline V gene lookup returns CDR1 LNHDA and CDR2 SQIVND (reference sequence). The chain uses TRBV19 and TRBJ2-7; D possibly corresponds to TRBD2 (5 bases). The sample consisted of CD4+ or CD8+ T cells sorted from blood, taken in a trial of the OX40 agonist ivuxolimab. This clonotype was obtained from an adult with an advanced solid tumor such as melanoma, head and neck, liver or kidney cancer. CDR3 region: CASSITWEISYEQYF. DNA of the CDR3: TGTGCCAGTAGTATTACCTGGGAGATATCCTACGAGCAGTACTTC.